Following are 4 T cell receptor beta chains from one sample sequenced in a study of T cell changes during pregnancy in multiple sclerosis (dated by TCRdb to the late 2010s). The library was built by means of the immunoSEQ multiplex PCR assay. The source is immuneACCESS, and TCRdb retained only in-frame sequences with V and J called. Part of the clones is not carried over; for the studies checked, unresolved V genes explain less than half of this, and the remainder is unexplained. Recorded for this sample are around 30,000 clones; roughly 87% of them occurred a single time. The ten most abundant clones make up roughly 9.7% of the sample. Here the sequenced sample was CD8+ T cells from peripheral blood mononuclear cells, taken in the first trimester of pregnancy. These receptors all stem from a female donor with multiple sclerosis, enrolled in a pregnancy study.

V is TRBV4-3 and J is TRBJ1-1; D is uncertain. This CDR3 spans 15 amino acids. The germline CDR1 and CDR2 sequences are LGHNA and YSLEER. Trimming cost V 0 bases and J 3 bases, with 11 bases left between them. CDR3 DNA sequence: TGCGCCAGCAGCCAAGATCGGGTCAGCCACACTGAAGCTTTCTTT. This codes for CASSQDRVSHTEAFF.

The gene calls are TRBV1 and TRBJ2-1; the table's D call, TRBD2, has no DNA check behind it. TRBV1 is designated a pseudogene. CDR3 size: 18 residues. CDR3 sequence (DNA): TGCACCAGCAGCCGCGGGACTAGCGGGAGTTGGACCCACAATGAGCAGTTCTTC. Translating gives CTSSRGTSGSWTHNEQFF.

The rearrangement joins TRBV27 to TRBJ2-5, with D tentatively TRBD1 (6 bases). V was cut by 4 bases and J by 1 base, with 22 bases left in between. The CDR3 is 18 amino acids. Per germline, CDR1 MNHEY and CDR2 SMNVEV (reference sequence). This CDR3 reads CASSSYHLGRGSQETQYF. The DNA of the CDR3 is TGTGCCAGCAGTTCCTATCATCTGGGCAGGGGCTCCCAAGAGACCCAGTACTTC.

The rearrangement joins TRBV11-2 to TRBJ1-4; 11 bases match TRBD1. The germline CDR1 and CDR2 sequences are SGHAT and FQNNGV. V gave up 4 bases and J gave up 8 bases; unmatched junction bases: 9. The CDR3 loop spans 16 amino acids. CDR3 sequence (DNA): TGTGCCAGCAGCTCGTATCCGGGGACAGGGGGAGAAAAACTGTTTTTT. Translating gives CASSSYPGTGGEKLFF.